The T cell receptor (beta chain) under discussion was sequenced for a study of blood T cell repertoires in COVID-19. The CDR3 runs to 13 residues. V was pared by 3 bases and J by 3 bases, with 8 bases between. Germline loops: CDR1 SGHNT, CDR2 YENEEA. Produced via immunoSEQ multiplex PCR; TCRdb's table is partial and in-frame only. The data contain roughly 260,000 clones, roughly 84% of them singletons. The chain couples TRBV11-3 to TRBJ1-1; weak D call: TRBD1 (5 bases). Sequenced material: peripheral blood. The clonotype was recovered from a woman younger than 35 with acute or convalescent COVID-19. CDR3 region: CASSLRGYTEAFF. CDR3 DNA sequence: TGTGCCAGCAGCTTGCGGGGGTACACTGAAGCTTTCTTT.